The next 27 T cell receptor beta chains were all read from a single sample in a study of chemoradiotherapy in HPV16-positive cancers. Sequenced by immunoSEQ multiplex PCR; TCRdb stores in-frame clones only, minus some. This table has approximately 10,000 clones, around 80% appearing once. The specimen was obtained from a patient who underwent chemoradiotherapy. The receptors come from a human donor with HPV-associated anogenital cancer.

The V gene is TRBV27, the J gene TRBJ1-1, with 7 positions matching TRBD1. The CDR3 extends over 14 amino acids. The ends lost 4 bases at V and 0 bases at J; junction bases unmatched: 2. From germline, CDR1 is MNHEY and CDR2 SMNVEV (reference sequence). CDR3 amino acids: CASSYRGMNTEAFF. For the CDR3, the DNA is TGTGCCAGCAGTTACAGGGGTATGAACACTGAAGCTTTCTTT.

The J gene is TRBJ1-2, the V gene TRBV27; D gene ambiguous. With 7 bases removed from V and 5 bases from J, the gap between germline ends came to 20 bases. CDR3 length equals 15 residues. CDR1 is MNHEY and CDR2 is SMNVEV in the germline V gene (reference sequence). The CDR3 protein is CASTKQVGAQYGYTF. The CDR3 bases are TGTGCCAGCACTAAACAAGTAGGAGCCCAATATGGCTACACCTTC.

The chain uses TRBV11-1 and TRBJ2-2, with 8 bases aligning to TRBD1. V shed 4 bases, J shed 6 bases, and the junction held 7 bases outside the gene matches. Germline V gives CDR1 SGHAT, CDR2 FQDESV (reference sequence). CDR3 length: 15 amino acids. CDR3 DNA: TGTGCCAGCAGCTCCCTGACAGGGGAGGCCGGGGAGCTGTTTTTT. The encoded protein is CASSSLTGEAGELFF.

V gene TRBV6-5 combines with J gene TRBJ1-6; 7 nucleotides align to TRBD1. Germline CDR1 MNHEY, CDR2 SVGAGI. V dropped 5 bases and J dropped 7; count of bases not matched to a gene: 8. CDR3 length: 15 amino acids. The CDR3 protein is CASSVTGTANSPLHF. The CDR3 nucleotides are TGTGCCAGCAGTGTTACCGGGACAGCAAATTCACCCCTCCACTTT.

This sequence joins TRBV19 and TRBJ1-2; no clear D. The V end lost 5 bases, the J end lost 0 bases, and 7 bases lay between the germline ends. From germline, CDR1 is LNHDA and CDR2 SQIVND (reference sequence). CDR3 size: 13 residues. This CDR3 is CASSDNANYGYTF. CDR3 sequence (DNA): TGTGCCAGTAGTGATAACGCTAACTATGGCTACACCTTC.

The CDR3 DNA sequence: TGTGCCAGCAGCTTCGAAGCGGGGGGTCACAATGAGCAGTTCTTC. Residues: CASSFEAGGHNEQFF. The rearrangement uses TRBV7-6 and TRBJ2-1; 9 bases fit TRBD2. The CDR3 consists of 15 residues. The germline CDR1 and CDR2 sequences are SGHVS and FNYEAQ. Trimming took 3 bases from V and 5 from J; bases not matched to a gene: 5.

This clone was seen only once. The chain joins TRBV5-1 to TRBJ1-1, with 9 bases fitting TRBD1. Germline V gene lookup returns CDR1 SGHRS and CDR2 YFSETQ. V dropped 7 bases and J dropped 1; count of bases not matched to a gene: 14. The CDR3 has 17 residues. CDR3 DNA: TGCGCCAGCGGACCGGGACAGGGAATAGGGCCGAACACTGAAGCTTTCTTT. Amino acids: CASGPGQGIGPNTEAFF.

In its sample, this clone was seen a few times. V gene TRBV20-1 combines with J gene TRBJ1-2, with D maybe TRBD1 (6 bases). V shed 5 bases and J shed 3 bases, with 7 bases lying between them. This CDR3 region has 11 residues. CDR1 is DFQATT and CDR2 is SNEGSKA in the germline V gene (reference sequence). CDR3 sequence: CSASGDYGYTF. The CDR3, as DNA: TGCAGTGCTTCAGGGGACTATGGCTACACCTTC.

CDR3 loop: CAISESGRIKLTGELFF. The CDR3 DNA reads as TGTGCCATCAGTGAGTCAGGGAGAATTAAGCTCACCGGGGAGCTGTTTTTT. The chain joins TRBV10-3 to TRBJ2-2, with D maybe TRBD2 (5 bases). V was trimmed by 0 bases and J by 4 bases, leaving 15 bases between them. In germline, CDR1 is ENHRY, CDR2 SYGVKD. CDR3 size: 17 residues.

The chain recombines TRBV11-2 with TRBJ2-1; D is perhaps TRBD2 (6 bases). Germline V gene sequence: CDR1 SGHAT, CDR2 FQNNGV. Trimming took off 3 bases at V and 5 bases at J, with 14 bases between the two ends. The length of the CDR3 is 15 residues. The CDR3 bases are TGTGCCAGCAGCTTTCTGGGACTCGAACACAATGAGCAGTTCTTC. It specifies CASSFLGLEHNEQFF.

This rearrangement joins TRBV19 to TRBJ2-1; maybe TRBD2 (5 bases). V lost 3 bases, J lost 5 bases, and 8 bases lay in between. Germline assignment: CDR1 LNHDA and CDR2 SQIVND (reference sequence). This CDR3 is built from 13 residues. The CDR3 is CASSISGNNEQFF. CDR3 DNA sequence: TGTGCCAGTAGTATCTCCGGGAACAATGAGCAGTTCTTC.

The V call is TRBV7-6, the J call TRBJ1-2, with 9 positions matching TRBD1. This CDR3 spans 16 amino acids. Germline CDR1 SGHVS, CDR2 FNYEAQ. V gave up 5 bases and J gave up 6 bases; unmatched junction bases: 13. The CDR3 region has the DNA TGTGCCAGCAGCGTCTCCGGGACAGGGATCGTAGATGGCTACACCTTC. This codes for CASSVSGTGIVDGYTF.

This clone was seen just once. This chain joins TRBV9 and TRBJ2-2; 7 bases map to TRBD2. Germline CDR1 is SGDLS and CDR2 is YYNGEE. This CDR3 has 15 residues. The J segment lost 0 bases and the V segment lost 7 bases, leaving 6 bases of the junction unmatched. The CDR3 bases are TGTGCCAGCCCGGGGGGACCCGCGAACACCGGGGAGCTGTTTTTT. Its protein is CASPGGPANTGELFF.

The genes are TRBV7-2 and TRBJ2-1, with D perhaps matching TRBD1 or TRBD2 (5 bases each). The CDR3 loop spans 15 amino acids. Trimming removed 5 bases from V and 5 bases from J, with 16 bases in between. Germline V gene sequence: CDR1 SGHTA, CDR2 FQGNSA. CDR3 DNA sequence: TGTGCCAGCAGCCTCGCCCCACCGGGGCACAATGAGCAGTTCTTC. Translation: CASSLAPPGHNEQFF.

The rearrangement uses TRBV9 and TRBJ1-1; possible D gene TRBD1, 5 bases. V lost 3 bases, J lost 9 bases, and 15 bases lay in between. Germline V gives CDR1 SGDLS, CDR2 YYNGEE. The CDR3 is made up of 13 amino acids. The CDR3, as DNA: TGTGCCAGCAGCGCGGGGGATCGGGAGCAAGCTTTCTTT. This codes for CASSAGDREQAFF.

The rearrangement uses TRBV5-5 and TRBJ1-1, with no clear D. CDR1 is SGHKS and CDR2 is YYEKEE in the germline V gene (reference sequence). The CDR3 covers 16 residues. V dropped 1 base and J dropped 1 base, with 14 bases sitting between them. The CDR3 bases are TGTGCCAGCAGCTTGCTCCCGACGGACGAGAACACTGAAGCTTTCTTT. This sequence encodes CASSLLPTDENTEAFF.

The chain recombines TRBV9 with TRBJ1-1; D might be TRBD1 (5 bases). The CDR3 has 13 amino acids. V lost 1 base, J lost 1 base, and 5 bases lay in between. Germline CDR1 reads SGDLS; CDR2 reads YYNGEE. The CDR3 coding sequence is TGTGCCAGCAGCGTAACAGGGAACACTGAAGCTTTCTTT. Translation: CASSVTGNTEAFF.

The V gene is TRBV28, the J gene TRBJ1-6, with D unclear. Germline lookup yields CDR1 MDHEN and CDR2 SYDVKM. Between the trimmed V and J ends, which lost 2 bases and 7 bases, there was a span of 9 bases. The CDR3 runs 14 residues. The CDR3 nucleotides read TGTGCCAGCAGTTTAGGGCAGTTAAATTCACCCCTCCACTTT. Its protein product is CASSLGQLNSPLHF.

The chain employs TRBV12-5 and TRBJ1-6; 9 positions match TRBD1. Per the germline V gene, CDR1 is LGHNT and CDR2 is FRNRAP. Trimming cost V 5 bases and J 9 bases; bases outside gene matches: 8. The CDR3 runs to 15 residues. The CDR3 DNA reads TGTGCTAGTGGTCCAAGCGGGACAGGGTTTTCACCCCTCCACTTT. Translated: CASGPSGTGFSPLHF. Full variable domain (rest looked up from reference TRBV12-5 and TRBJ1-6): DARVTQTPRHKVTEMGQEVTMRCQPILGHNTVFWYRQTMMQGLELLAYFRNRAPLDDSGMPKDRFSAEMPDATLATLKIQPSEPRDSAVYFCASGPSGTGFSPLHFGNGTRLTVT.

V gene TRBV5-1 combines with J gene TRBJ2-5, with 7 bases identical to TRBD1. The CDR3 runs to 14 residues. The V and J ends lost 3 bases and 5 bases, in that order; junction bases with no gene match: 7. CDR1 is SGHRS, CDR2 YFSETQ, per germline. CDR3 sequence (DNA): TGCGCCAGCAGCTGGGCAGGGGGTCCGGAGACCCAGTACTTC. Translating gives CASSWAGGPETQYF.

The chain employs TRBV7-6 and TRBJ1-1; tentative D call: TRBD1 (5 bases). CDR1 and CDR2 from the germline V gene are SGHVS and FNYEAQ. CDR3 size: 14 residues. Deletions cut 3 bases from V and 5 bases from J, with 13 bases between. Written as DNA, the CDR3 is TGTGCCAGCAGCTTGGGGGGTATAGGGACTGAAGCTTTCTTT. It codes for CASSLGGIGTEAFF.

The chain has TRBV30 and TRBJ2-3, with 9 bases identical to TRBD2. The germline CDR1 and CDR2 sequences are GTSNPN and SVGIG (reference sequence). The V segment lost 4 bases and the J segment 0 bases; nucleotides outside the gene matches: 8. The CDR3 extends over 16 amino acids. DNA for the CDR3: TGTGCCTGGACGAGGGCGGGGGGGGTTAGCACAGATACGCAGTATTTT. This encodes CAWTRAGGVSTDTQYF.

The genes are TRBV2 and TRBJ2-5, with TRBD2 matching over 9 bases. There are 17 residues in the CDR3. The ends lost 1 base at V and 3 bases at J; junction bases unmatched: 9. Germline assignment: CDR1 SNHLY and CDR2 FYNNEI. The CDR3 DNA reads as TGTGCCAGCAGTGAAGTGGTAGGACTAGCGATGGAAGAGACCCAGTACTTC. It codes for CASSEVVGLAMEETQYF.

There are a few counts of this clone. The chain is built from TRBV6-5 and TRBJ2-7; 9 bases line up with TRBD1. The CDR3 is 12 amino acids. Germline V CDR1 and CDR2: MNHEY, SVGAGI. J was trimmed by 6 bases and V by 8 bases; bases with no gene match: 5. In nucleotides, the CDR3 is TGTGCCAGCCGACAGGGGGGACGCGAGCAGTACTTC. Its protein is CASRQGGREQYF.

The chain couples TRBV6-1 to TRBJ1-2, with D maybe TRBD1 (5 bases). Trimming took off 3 bases at V and 3 bases at J, with 14 bases between the two ends. Germline CDR1 reads MNHNS; CDR2 reads SASEGT. The CDR3 spans 15 residues. The CDR3 here is CASSDTGLTDYGYTF. In DNA form, the CDR3 reads TGTGCCAGCAGTGACACGGGACTCACGGACTATGGCTACACCTTC.

V and J are TRBV30 and TRBJ1-5; D gene uncertain. Trimming removed 2 bases from V and 0 bases from J, with 5 bases in between. CDR3 size: 13 residues. CDR1 and CDR2 from the germline V gene are GTSNPN and SVGIG (reference sequence). In nucleotides, the CDR3 is TGTGCCTGGAGTCAAGATAGCAATCAGCCCCAGCATTTT. It codes for CAWSQDSNQPQHF. The full variable domain, completed using reference TRBV30 and TRBJ1-5, is SQTIHQWPATLVQPVGSPLSLECTVEGTSNPNLYWYRQAAGRGLQLLFYSVGIGQISSEVPQNLSASRPQDRQFILSSKKLLLSDSGFYLCAWSQDSNQPQHFGDGTRLSIL.

This CDR3 reads CASSFYSGRQGHNEQFF. The CDR3 DNA is TGTGCCAGCAGCTTTTACTCCGGGAGACAGGGTCACAATGAGCAGTTCTTC. The chain couples TRBV7-2 to TRBJ2-1, with D possibly being TRBD1 (7 bases). The CDR3 loop spans 17 amino acids. Germline V gene data show CDR1 as SGHTA and CDR2 as FQGNSA. Trimming pared 3 bases from V and 5 bases from J, leaving 20 bases between. Based on the CDR3 plus reference TRBV7-2 and TRBJ2-1, the full variable domain is GAGVSQSPSNKVTEKGKDVELRCDPISGHTALYWYRQSLGQGLEFLIYFQGNSAPDKSGLPSDRFSAERTGGSVSTLTIQRTQQEDSAVYLCASSFYSGRQGHNEQFFGPGTRLTVL.